The present TCR beta chain was sequenced within a study of T-cell memory formation after mild COVID-19. With respect to this clonotype: Its antigen remains unknown.

Amplification by 5'RACE using constant-segment primers produced TCR alpha and TCR beta cDNA libraries that carried sample barcodes and UMIs. TCRdb used MiXCR to reprocess the 5' RACE reads, holding one entry per CDR3 protein. The sample contains roughly 310,000 distinct CDR3 sequences, more than 15% of which appear only once. Germline V gene sequence: CDR1 SGHRS, CDR2 YFSETQ. V lost 4 bases and J lost 6, with 7 bases in between. The CDR3 length is 11 residues. Study outcomes and limitations: Within pre-infection memory, some responding clones were found, suggesting cross-reactive memory joined. Balance between CD4 and CD8 was seen in clones contracting day 15 to 85, and a CD4+ lean was seen in later expanders.

The V gene is TRBV5-1, the J gene TRBJ1-1; D unclear. This sequence originates from a man between 18 and 29 years old who had mild COVID-19 (a few samples of this study predate the infection). Cell type and time point are not known. Sequenced: PBMCs or a T cell subset sorted from them (not recorded which). CDR3 DNA: TGCGCCAGCAGCGCGGACGCTGAAGCTTTCTTT. This translates into CASSADAEAFF.